Below, 3 T cell receptor beta chains from the same sample are listed, as sequenced in a study of T cell responses to AZD1222 COVID-19 vaccine. Generated by immunoSEQ multiplex PCR, the TCRdb table keeps only in-frame clones and is missing some. The data contain under 200,000 clones, about 95% of them singletons. Material: peripheral blood, obtained on day 0 of AZD1222 vaccination. These receptors were taken from an adult in good health.

CDR3 amino acids: CARSVMETQYF. The DNA for the CDR3 is TGTGCCAGATCAGTTATGGAGACCCAGTACTTC. This chain uses TRBV12-3 or TRBV12-4 with TRBJ2-5, with no clear D. V lost 9 bases to trimming and J lost 5 bases, with 10 bases between them. The CDR3 spans 11 residues.

This chain joins TRBV9 and TRBJ1-2; D might be TRBD1 (5 bases). Trimming took off 4 bases at V and 4 bases at J, with 11 bases between the two ends. Germline V gives CDR1 SGDLS, CDR2 YYNGEE. This CDR3 comprises 13 residues. CDR3 in amino acids: CASSSGDVYGYTF. The CDR3 DNA follows: TGTGCCAGCAGCTCGGGGGACGTCTATGGCTACACCTTC.

This chain uses TRBV27 with TRBJ1-1; D not resolved. The CDR3 contains 14 residues. Germline values: CDR1 MNHEY, CDR2 SMNVEV (reference sequence). Trimming pared 5 bases from V and 0 bases from J, leaving 10 bases between. CDR3 sequence (DNA): TGTGCCAGCAGTCTAACGTCAGTGAACACTGAAGCTTTCTTT. It specifies CASSLTSVNTEAFF.